The 16 T cell receptor beta chains listed next were all sequenced from one sample in a study of cytomegalovirus exposure and HLA in healthy donors. Repertoires were generated with immunoSEQ multiplex PCR, while TCRdb's copy carries only in-frame clones and drops some. The sample consists of more than 90,000 clones, roughly 82% of them appearing once. Sequencing was performed on PBMCs. All receptors come from a man aged 18 to 29 in good health and CMV-seronegative.

This chain connects TRBV19 to TRBJ2-1; 7 bases align to TRBD2. The CDR3 length is 13 residues. The germline V gene encodes CDR1 LNHDA and CDR2 SQIVND (reference sequence). With V trimmed by 5 bases and J by 10 bases, 8 bases remained unmatched. DNA for the CDR3: TGTGCCAGTAGTCGGGGGGTCGGATGGGAGCAGTTCTTC. As protein: CASSRGVGWEQFF.

The chain recombines TRBV9 with TRBJ1-2; TRBD1 matches 9 bases. CDR1 is SGDLS, CDR2 YYNGEE, per germline. The CDR3 has 14 residues. The J segment lost 3 bases and the V segment lost 3 bases, leaving 3 bases of the junction unmatched. The CDR3 sequence is CASSARDRDYGYTF. In DNA, the CDR3 is TGTGCCAGCAGCGCCCGGGACAGGGACTATGGCTACACCTTC. The variable domain in full, completed from reference TRBV9 and TRBJ1-2, reads DSGVTQTPKHLITATGQRVTLRCSPRSGDLSVYWYQQSLDQGLQFLIQYYNGEERAKGNILERFSAQQFPDLHSELNLSSLELGDSALYFCASSARDRDYGYTFGSGTRLTVV.

This clone was recorded only once. The V and J genes are TRBV27 and TRBJ2-1; 7 bases match TRBD2. The germline gives CDR1 MNHEY, CDR2 SMNVEV (reference sequence). The CDR3 sequence is 14 residues long. V was pared by 5 bases and J by 4 bases, with 5 bases of the junction left unmatched. In nucleotides, the CDR3 is TGTGCCAGCAGTCCCCACGGGGGGTACAATGAGCAGTTCTTC. Amino acid sequence: CASSPHGGYNEQFF.

The chain recombines TRBV18 with TRBJ2-7; the match to TRBD2 covers 11 bases. J gave up 1 base and V 2 bases, and 16 bases lay outside the gene matches. The length of the CDR3 is 20 residues. The V gene's germline CDR1 is KGHSH and CDR2 LQKENI. CDR3 DNA: TGTGCCAGCTCACCATTTAGCGGGACTAGCGGCCGGGCGGGTTCCTACGAGCAGTACTTC. It translates to CASSPFSGTSGRAGSYEQYF.

In this sample, this clone turned up once. J is TRBJ1-1 and V is TRBV12-5, with 7 bases matching TRBD1. The CDR3 sequence is 14 residues long. The J segment lost 6 bases and the V segment lost 2 bases, leaving 6 bases of the junction unmatched. Germline V CDR1 and CDR2: LGHNT, FRNRAP. CDR3 bases: TGTGCTAGTGGTTTGCCCAACAGGGGACCTGAAGCTTTCTTT. Its translation: CASGLPNRGPEAFF.

The chain combines TRBV2 with TRBJ2-1; 9 bases fit TRBD2. CDR3 length: 14 amino acids. V gave up 7 bases and J gave up 9 bases; unmatched junction bases: 10. Germline V gene sequence: CDR1 SNHLY, CDR2 FYNNEI. The CDR3 DNA is TGTGCCAGCACCGGTGGGACTAGCCTCGGTGAGCAGTTCTTC. It yields the protein CASTGGTSLGEQFF.

V gene TRBV19 combines with J gene TRBJ1-4; 8 nucleotides agree with TRBD1. Trimming removed 3 bases from V and 5 bases from J; junction bases left unmatched: 5. The CDR3 is made up of 15 amino acids. Germline V CDR1 and CDR2: LNHDA, SQIVND (reference sequence). The CDR3 loop reads CASSIWDRRNEKLFF. The CDR3 DNA reads as TGTGCCAGTAGTATTTGGGACAGGCGAAATGAAAAACTGTTTTTT.

The chain combines TRBV11-3 with TRBJ2-1; TRBD2 aligns across 10 bases. Germline V lookup: CDR1 SGHNT, CDR2 YENEEA. This CDR3 comprises 16 residues. Trimming removed 1 base from V and 5 bases from J; junction bases left unmatched: 5. CDR3 sequence: CASSLGPSGGHNEQFF. The DNA of the CDR3 is TGTGCCAGCAGCTTAGGACCTAGCGGGGGACACAATGAGCAGTTCTTC.

This chain uses TRBV4-1 with TRBJ2-2, with TRBD2 as a possible D gene (5 bases). Trimming removed 1 base at V and 7 bases at J, with 13 bases between. CDR1 is MGHRA, CDR2 YSYEKL, per germline. The CDR3 extends over 15 amino acids. CDR3 residues: CASSQAELVGGELFF. The CDR3 coding sequence is TGCGCCAGCAGCCAAGCAGAACTAGTCGGCGGGGAGCTGTTTTTT.

This chain joins TRBV30 and TRBJ1-1; 10 nucleotides align to TRBD1. Germline V CDR1 and CDR2: GTSNPN, SVGIG (reference sequence). J gave up 1 base and V 3 bases, and 14 bases lay outside the gene matches. This CDR3 comprises 18 residues. CDR3 coding DNA: TGTGCCTGGAGAGGACGAGACAGGGGGCTTTCATCGAACACTGAAGCTTTCTTT. This encodes CAWRGRDRGLSSNTEAFF.

CDR3 amino acids: CASSQTSGTFTDTQYF. The CDR3 nucleotides read TGTGCCAGCAGTCAGACTAGCGGGACCTTCACGGATACGCAGTATTTT. The chain links TRBV11-1 to TRBJ2-3, with 11 bases lining up with TRBD2. Germline assignment: CDR1 SGHAT and CDR2 FQDESV (reference sequence). CDR3 length equals 16 residues. The V and J ends lost 6 bases and 6 bases, in that order; junction bases with no gene match: 11.

The V call is TRBV7-2, the J call TRBJ1-6; 9 bases align to TRBD1. Germline-derived CDR1 and CDR2 are SGHTA and FQGNSA. Trimming removed 5 bases from V and 7 bases from J; junction bases left unmatched: 3. The CDR3 spans 14 residues. The CDR3 sequence: CASSPDRGNSPLHF. CDR3 DNA sequence: TGTGCCAGCAGCCCGGACAGGGGAAATTCACCCCTCCACTTT.

The gene calls are TRBV18 and TRBJ1-1; TRBD1 matches 10 bases. CDR3 length: 17 amino acids. The ends lost 6 bases at V and 4 bases at J; junction bases unmatched: 14. Germline lookup yields CDR1 KGHSH and CDR2 LQKENI. In nucleotides, the CDR3 is TGTGCCAGCTCCCGACGACAGGGGGCCACCTCTATCACTGAAGCTTTCTTT. Translation gives CASSRRQGATSITEAFF.

The gene calls are TRBV5-1 and TRBJ1-3, with D possibly TRBD1 on 5 matching bases. This CDR3 contains 16 residues. CDR1 and CDR2 from the germline V gene are SGHRS and YFSETQ. Between the trimmed V and J ends, which lost 0 bases and 0 bases, there was a span of 10 bases. For the CDR3, the DNA is TGCGCCAGCAGCTTGGGGCAGGGCCTCTCTGGAAACACCATATATTTT. This translates into CASSLGQGLSGNTIYF.

The chain employs TRBV9 and TRBJ2-7, with 8 nucleotides matching TRBD2. The germline CDR1 and CDR2 sequences are SGDLS and YYNGEE. CDR3 length: 15 residues. V lost 2 bases and J lost 1; bases outside the gene matches: 5. The CDR3: CASSVGGLASYEQYF. CDR3 coding DNA: TGTGCCAGCAGCGTGGGAGGACTAGCTTCCTACGAGCAGTACTTC.

The chain joins TRBV5-1 to TRBJ1-1; maybe TRBD1 (5 bases). V lost 0 bases to trimming and J lost 5 bases, with 5 bases between them. CDR3 length: 12 amino acids. CDR1 and CDR2 (germline): SGHRS, YFSETQ. CDR3 coding DNA: TGCGCCAGCAGCTTGGAGGGGACTGAAGCTTTCTTT. Amino acids: CASSLEGTEAFF.